The source of this T cell receptor beta chain is a study of long-term antiretroviral therapy in people with HIV. The study, taken as a whole, reports: Pre-ART-expanded clones dominated the repertoire at all time points. HIV repertoires covered narrower CDR3 length ranges than controls did.

About this clone: Its antigen is not identified.

Treatment locations for all participants with HIV were in the United States. Running of the v3.0 immunoSEQ assay took place at survey level. Clones were sequenced by immunoSEQ multiplex PCR, and TCRdb holds only the in-frame ones, with some missing. The sample includes 15,000 to 20,000 clones, 90% to 95% seen only once; the top ten take over 8%. Trimming pared 2 bases from V and 1 base from J, leaving 23 bases between. Per germline, CDR1 KGHSH and CDR2 LQKENI. The CDR3 sequence is 19 residues long. Specimen: unsorted PBMCs, collected 0.3 years after starting antiretroviral therapy. The V call is TRBV18, the J call TRBJ1-2; D is unclear. This TCR derives from a man between 60 and 75 years old with HIV. The CDR3 DNA reads TGTGCCAGCTCACCAACACTCTCCCTACCCGGCGGTCTTAACTATGGCTACACCTTC. This gives the protein CASSPTLSLPGGLNYGYTF.